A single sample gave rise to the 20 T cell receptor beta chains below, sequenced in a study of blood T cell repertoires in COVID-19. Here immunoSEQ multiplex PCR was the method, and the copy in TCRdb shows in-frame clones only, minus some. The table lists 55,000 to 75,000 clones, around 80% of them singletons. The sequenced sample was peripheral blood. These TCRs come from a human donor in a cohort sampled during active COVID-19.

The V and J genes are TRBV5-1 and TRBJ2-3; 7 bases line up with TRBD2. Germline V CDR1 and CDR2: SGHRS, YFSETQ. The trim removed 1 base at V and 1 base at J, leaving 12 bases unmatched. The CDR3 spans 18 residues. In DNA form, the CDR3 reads TGCGCCAGCAGCTTGTCCCCGAACCGGGGGGTAGGCACAGATACGCAGTATTTT. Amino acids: CASSLSPNRGVGTDTQYF.

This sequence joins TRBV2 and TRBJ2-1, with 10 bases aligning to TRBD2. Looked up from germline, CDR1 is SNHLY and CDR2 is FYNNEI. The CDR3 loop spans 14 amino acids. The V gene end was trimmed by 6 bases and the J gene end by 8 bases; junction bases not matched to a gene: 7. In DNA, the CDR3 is TGTGCCAGCAGGGAGCGGGAGGGCTTGGATGAGCAGTTCTTC. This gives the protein CASREREGLDEQFF. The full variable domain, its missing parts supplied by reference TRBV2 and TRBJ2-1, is EPEVTQTPSHQVTQMGQEVILRCVPISNHLYFYWYRQILGQKVEFLVSFYNNEISEKSEIFDDQFSVERPDGSNFTLKIRSTKLEDSAMYFCASREREGLDEQFFGPGTRLTVL.

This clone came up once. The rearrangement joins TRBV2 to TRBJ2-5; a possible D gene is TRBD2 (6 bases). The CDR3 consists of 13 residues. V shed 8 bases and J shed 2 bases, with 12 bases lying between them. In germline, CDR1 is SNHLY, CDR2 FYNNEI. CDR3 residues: CASARGRQETQYF. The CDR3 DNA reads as TGTGCCAGCGCGCGGGGCAGACAAGAGACCCAGTACTTC.

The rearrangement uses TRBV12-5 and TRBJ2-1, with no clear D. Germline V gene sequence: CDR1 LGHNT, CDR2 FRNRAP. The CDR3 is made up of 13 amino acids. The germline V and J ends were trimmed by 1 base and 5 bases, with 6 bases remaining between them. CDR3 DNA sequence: TGTGCTAGTGGTTTGGCCAATGACAATGAGCAGTTCTTC. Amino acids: CASGLANDNEQFF.

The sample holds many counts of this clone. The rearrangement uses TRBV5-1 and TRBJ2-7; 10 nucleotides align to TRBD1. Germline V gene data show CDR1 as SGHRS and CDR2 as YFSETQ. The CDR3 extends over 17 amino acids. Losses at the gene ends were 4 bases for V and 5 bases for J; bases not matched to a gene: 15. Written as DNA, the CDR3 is TGCGCCAGCAGCGAACGCGCCTGGGACAGGGGATTGCACGAGCAGTACTTC. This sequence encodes CASSERAWDRGLHEQYF. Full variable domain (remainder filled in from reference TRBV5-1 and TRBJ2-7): KAGVTQTPRYLIKTRGQQVTLSCSPISGHRSVSWYQQTPGQGLQFLFEYFSETQRNKGNFPGRFSGRQFSNSRSEMNVSTLELGDSALYLCASSERAWDRGLHEQYFGPGTRLTVT.

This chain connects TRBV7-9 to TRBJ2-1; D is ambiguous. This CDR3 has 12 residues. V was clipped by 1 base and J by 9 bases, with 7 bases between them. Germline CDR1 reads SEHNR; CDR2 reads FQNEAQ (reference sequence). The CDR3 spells CASSLVAVEQFF. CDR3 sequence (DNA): TGTGCCAGCAGCTTAGTGGCCGTTGAGCAGTTCTTC.

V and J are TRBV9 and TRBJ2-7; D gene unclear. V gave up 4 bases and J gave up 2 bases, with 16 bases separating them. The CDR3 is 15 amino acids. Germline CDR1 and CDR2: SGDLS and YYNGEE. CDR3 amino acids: CASSFPPTRAYEQYF. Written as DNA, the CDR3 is TGTGCCAGCAGCTTCCCACCTACTCGGGCCTACGAGCAGTACTTC.

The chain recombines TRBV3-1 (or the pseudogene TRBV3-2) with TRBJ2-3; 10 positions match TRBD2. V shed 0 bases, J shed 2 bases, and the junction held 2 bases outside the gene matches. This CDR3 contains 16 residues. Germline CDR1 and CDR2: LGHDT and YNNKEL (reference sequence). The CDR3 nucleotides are TGTGCCAGCAGCCAAGAAGCGGGGGGGCACACAGATACGCAGTATTTT. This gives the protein CASSQEAGGHTDTQYF.

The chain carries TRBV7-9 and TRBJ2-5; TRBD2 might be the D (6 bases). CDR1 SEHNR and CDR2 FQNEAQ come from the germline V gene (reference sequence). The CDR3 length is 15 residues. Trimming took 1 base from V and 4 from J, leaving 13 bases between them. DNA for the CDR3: TGTGCCAGCAGCTTAGGTCCCTCGGAGGGAGAGACCCAGTACTTC. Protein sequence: CASSLGPSEGETQYF. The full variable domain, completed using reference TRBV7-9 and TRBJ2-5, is DTGVSQNPRHKITKRGQNVTFRCDPISEHNRLYWYRQTLGQGPEFLTYFQNEAQLEKSRLLSDRFSAERPKGSFSTLEIQRTEQGDSAMYLCASSLGPSEGETQYFGPGTRLLVL.

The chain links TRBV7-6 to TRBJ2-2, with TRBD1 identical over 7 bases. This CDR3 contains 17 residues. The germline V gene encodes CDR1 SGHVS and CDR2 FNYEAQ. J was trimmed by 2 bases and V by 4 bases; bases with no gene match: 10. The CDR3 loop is CASSSGRDRVNTGELFF. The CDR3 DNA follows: TGTGCCAGCAGCTCAGGCCGGGACAGAGTTAACACCGGGGAGCTGTTTTTT.

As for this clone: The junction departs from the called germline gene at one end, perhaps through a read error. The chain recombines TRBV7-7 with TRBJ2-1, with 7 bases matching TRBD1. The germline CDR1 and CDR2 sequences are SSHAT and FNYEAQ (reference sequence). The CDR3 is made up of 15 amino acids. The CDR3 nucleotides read TGTGCTAGCAGCTTAGCAGGGGGAGCCCCCAATGAGCAGTTCTTC. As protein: CASSLAGGAPNEQFF.

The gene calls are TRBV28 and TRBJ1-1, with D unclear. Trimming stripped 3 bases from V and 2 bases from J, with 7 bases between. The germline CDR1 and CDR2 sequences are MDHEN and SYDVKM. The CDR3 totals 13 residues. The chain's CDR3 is CASSFSVNTEAFF. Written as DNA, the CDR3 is TGTGCCAGCAGTTTTTCGGTAAACACTGAAGCTTTCTTT. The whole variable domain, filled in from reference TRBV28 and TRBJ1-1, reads DVKVTQSSRYLVKRTGEKVFLECVQDMDHENMFWYRQDPGLGLRLIYFSYDVKMKEKGDIPEGYSVSREKKERFSLILESASTNQTSMYLCASSFSVNTEAFFGQGTRLTVV.

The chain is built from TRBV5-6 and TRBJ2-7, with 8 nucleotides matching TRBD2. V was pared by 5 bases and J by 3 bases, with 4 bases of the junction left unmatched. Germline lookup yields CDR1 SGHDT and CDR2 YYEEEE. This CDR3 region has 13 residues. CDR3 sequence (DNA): TGTGCCAGCAGTCGGGGGGGAGACTACGAGCAGTACTTC. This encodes CASSRGGDYEQYF.

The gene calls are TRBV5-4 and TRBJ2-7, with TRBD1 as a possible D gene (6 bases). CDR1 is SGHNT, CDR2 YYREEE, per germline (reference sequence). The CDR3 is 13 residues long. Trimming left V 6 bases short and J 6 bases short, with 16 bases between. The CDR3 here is CASKLDEGGEQYF. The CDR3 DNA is TGTGCCAGCAAGTTGGACGAAGGGGGCGAGCAGTACTTC.

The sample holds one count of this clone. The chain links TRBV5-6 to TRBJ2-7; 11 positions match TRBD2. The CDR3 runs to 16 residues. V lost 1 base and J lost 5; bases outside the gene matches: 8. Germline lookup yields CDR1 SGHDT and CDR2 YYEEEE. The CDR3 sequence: CASSLTLLAGDDEQYF. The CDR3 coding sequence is TGTGCCAGCAGCTTGACCCTACTAGCGGGAGACGACGAGCAGTACTTC.

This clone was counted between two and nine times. CDR3 loop: CASSLAGRSYEQYF. The DNA for the CDR3 is TGTGCCAGCAGCTTAGCGGGCAGATCCTACGAGCAGTACTTC. J is TRBJ2-7 and V is TRBV7-2; D remains ambiguous. Germline loops: CDR1 SGHTA, CDR2 FQGNSA. Between the trimmed V and J ends, which lost 0 bases and 1 base, there was a span of 7 bases. The CDR3 is 14 amino acids. Supplemented by reference TRBV7-2 and TRBJ2-7, the full variable domain reads GAGVSQSPSNKVTEKGKDVELRCDPISGHTALYWYRQSLGQGLEFLIYFQGNSAPDKSGLPSDRFSAERTGGSVSTLTIQRTQQEDSAVYLCASSLAGRSYEQYFGPGTRLTVT.

CDR3 amino acids: CASSQTNRQGAYNEAFF. The CDR3 coding sequence is TGTGCCAGCAGCCAAACGAACCGACAGGGGGCGTATAATGAAGCTTTCTTT. The chain uses TRBV3-1 (or the pseudogene TRBV3-2) and TRBJ1-1, with 10 positions matching TRBD1. Germline V CDR1 and CDR2: LGHDT, YNNKEL (reference sequence). Unmatched junction bases numbered 13, after V lost 2 bases and J lost 7 bases. The CDR3 totals 17 residues.

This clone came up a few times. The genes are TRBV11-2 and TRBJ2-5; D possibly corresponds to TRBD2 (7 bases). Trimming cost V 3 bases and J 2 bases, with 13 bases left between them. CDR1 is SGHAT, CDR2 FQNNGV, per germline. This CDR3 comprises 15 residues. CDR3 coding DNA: TGTGCCAGCAGCTTGGGGGGGGGCTCACAAGAGACCCAGTACTTC. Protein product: CASSLGGGSQETQYF.

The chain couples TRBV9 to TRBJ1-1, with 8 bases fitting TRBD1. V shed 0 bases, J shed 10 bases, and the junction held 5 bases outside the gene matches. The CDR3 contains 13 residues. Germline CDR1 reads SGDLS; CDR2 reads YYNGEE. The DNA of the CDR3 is TGTGCCAGCAGCGTAGGAACAGGGGGGTTAGCTTTCTTT. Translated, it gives CASSVGTGGLAFF.

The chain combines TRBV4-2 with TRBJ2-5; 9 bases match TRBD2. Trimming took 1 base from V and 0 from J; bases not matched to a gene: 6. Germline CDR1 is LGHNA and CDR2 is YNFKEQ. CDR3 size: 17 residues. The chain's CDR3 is CASSQVTAGGYQETQYF. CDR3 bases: TGTGCCAGCAGCCAAGTGACAGCGGGGGGATACCAAGAGACCCAGTACTTC.